This T cell receptor (beta chain) was observed in a study of Ad26.COV2.S vaccination and SARS-CoV-2 variants. Some clones are missing from TCRdb's copy, which holds only in-frame ones; the method was immunoSEQ multiplex PCR. This table holds 350,000 to 500,000 clones, 80% to 95% found once. The sample's treatment: around 19 received Ad26.COV2.S at low or high dose, single or two shots; about 5 received placebo; per-sample allocation not given. Samples came from day 63 after the first vaccine or placebo injection. Germline loops: CDR1 SGHRS, CDR2 YFSETQ. The CDR3 is 13 residues long. With 5 bases removed from V and 4 bases from J, the gap between germline ends came to 12 bases.

The gene calls are TRBV5-1 and TRBJ1-1; D is unresolved. The TCR comes from a person aged 18-65 years who received the Ad26.COV2.S COVID-19 vaccine or a placebo. This specimen consisted of peripheral blood, obtained in a trial of Ad26.COV2.S vaccine versus placebo. CDR3 in DNA: TGCGCCAGCAGTCGCCTTTCAGGCACTGAAGCTTTCTTT. This sequence encodes CASSRLSGTEAFF.